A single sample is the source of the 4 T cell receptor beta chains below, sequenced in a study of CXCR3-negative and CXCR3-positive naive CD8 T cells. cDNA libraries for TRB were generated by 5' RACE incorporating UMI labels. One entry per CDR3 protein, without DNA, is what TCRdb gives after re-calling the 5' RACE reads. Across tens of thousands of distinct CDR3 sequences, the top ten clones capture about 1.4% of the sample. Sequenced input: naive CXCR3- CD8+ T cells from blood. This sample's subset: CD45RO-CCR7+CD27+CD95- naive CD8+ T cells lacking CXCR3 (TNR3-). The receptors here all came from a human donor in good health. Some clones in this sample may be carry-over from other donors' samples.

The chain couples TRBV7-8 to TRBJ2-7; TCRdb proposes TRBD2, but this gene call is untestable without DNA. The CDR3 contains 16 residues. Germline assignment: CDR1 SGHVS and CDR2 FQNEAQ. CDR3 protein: CASSLGERDYSYEQYF. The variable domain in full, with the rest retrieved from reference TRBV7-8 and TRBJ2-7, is GAGVSQSPRYKVAKRGQDVALRCDPISGHVSLFWYQQALGQGPEFLTYFQNEAQLDKSGLPSDRFFAERPEGSVSTLKIQRTQQEDSAVYLCASSLGERDYSYEQYFGPGTRLTVT.

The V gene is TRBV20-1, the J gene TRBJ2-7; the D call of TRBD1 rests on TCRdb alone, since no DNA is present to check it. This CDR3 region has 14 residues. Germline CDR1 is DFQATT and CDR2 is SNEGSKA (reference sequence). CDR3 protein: CSAAGTGNFYEQYF.

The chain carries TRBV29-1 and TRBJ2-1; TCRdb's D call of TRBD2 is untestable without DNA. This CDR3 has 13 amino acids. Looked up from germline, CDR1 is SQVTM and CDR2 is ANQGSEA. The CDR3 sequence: CSALTSGELEQFF.

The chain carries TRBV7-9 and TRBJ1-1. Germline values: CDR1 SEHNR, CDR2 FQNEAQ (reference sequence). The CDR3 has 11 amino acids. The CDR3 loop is CASSSDTEAFF. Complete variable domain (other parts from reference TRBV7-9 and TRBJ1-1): DTGVSQNPRHKITKRGQNVTFRCDPISEHNRLYWYRQTLGQGPEFLTYFQNEAQLEKSRLLSDRFSAERPKGSFSTLEIQRTEQGDSAMYLCASSSDTEAFFGQGTRLTVV.